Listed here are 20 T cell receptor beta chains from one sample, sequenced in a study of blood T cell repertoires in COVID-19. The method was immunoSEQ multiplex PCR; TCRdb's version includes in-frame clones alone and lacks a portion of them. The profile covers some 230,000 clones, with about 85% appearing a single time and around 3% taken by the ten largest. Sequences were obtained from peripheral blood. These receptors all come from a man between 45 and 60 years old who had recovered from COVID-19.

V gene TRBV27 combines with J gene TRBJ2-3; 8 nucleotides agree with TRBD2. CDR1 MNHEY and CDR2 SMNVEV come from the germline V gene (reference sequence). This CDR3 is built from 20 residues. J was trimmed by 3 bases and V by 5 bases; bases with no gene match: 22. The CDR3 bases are TGTGCCAGCAGTCCAGGAGGAGCGGGAGTGTTTAGGGGTGGGACAGATACGCAGTATTTT. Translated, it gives CASSPGGAGVFRGGTDTQYF.

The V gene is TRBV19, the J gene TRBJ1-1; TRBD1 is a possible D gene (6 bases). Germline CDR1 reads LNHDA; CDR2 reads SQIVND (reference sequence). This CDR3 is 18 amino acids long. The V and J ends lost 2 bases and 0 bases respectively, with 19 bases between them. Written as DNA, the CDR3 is TGTGCCAGTAGTATACCCCGGGACATTCCACTCATGAACACTGAAGCTTTCTTT. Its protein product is CASSIPRDIPLMNTEAFF.

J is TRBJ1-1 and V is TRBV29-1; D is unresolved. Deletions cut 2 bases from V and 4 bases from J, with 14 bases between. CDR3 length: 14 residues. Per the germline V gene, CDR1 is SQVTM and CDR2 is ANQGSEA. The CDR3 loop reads CSVERPPRGTEAFF. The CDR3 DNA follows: TGCAGCGTTGAACGCCCCCCTCGAGGCACTGAAGCTTTCTTT.

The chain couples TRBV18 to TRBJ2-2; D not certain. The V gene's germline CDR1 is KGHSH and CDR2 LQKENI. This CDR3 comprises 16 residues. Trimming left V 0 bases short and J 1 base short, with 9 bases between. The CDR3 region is CASSPPQALNTGELFF. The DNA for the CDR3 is TGTGCCAGCTCACCACCCCAAGCTCTGAACACCGGGGAGCTGTTTTTT.

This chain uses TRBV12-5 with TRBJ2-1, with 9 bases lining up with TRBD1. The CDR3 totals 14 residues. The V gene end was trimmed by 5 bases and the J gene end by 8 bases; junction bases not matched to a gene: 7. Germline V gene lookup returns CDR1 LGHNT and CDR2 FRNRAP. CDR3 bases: TGTGCTAGTGGTAGGGAACAGGGGGCTTATGAGCAGTTCTTC. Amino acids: CASGREQGAYEQFF.

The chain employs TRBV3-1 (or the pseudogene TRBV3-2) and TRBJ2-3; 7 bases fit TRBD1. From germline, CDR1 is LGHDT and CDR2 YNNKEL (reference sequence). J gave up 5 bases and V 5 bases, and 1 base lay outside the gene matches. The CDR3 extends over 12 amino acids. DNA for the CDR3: TGTGCCAGCAGCGACAGGGTAGATACGCAGTATTTT. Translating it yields CASSDRVDTQYF.

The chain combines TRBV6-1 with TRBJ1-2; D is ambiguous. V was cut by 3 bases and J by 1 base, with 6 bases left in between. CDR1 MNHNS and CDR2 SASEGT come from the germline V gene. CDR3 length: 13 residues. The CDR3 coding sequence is TGTGCCAGCAGTGATTACAATAACTATGGCTACACCTTC. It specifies CASSDYNNYGYTF.

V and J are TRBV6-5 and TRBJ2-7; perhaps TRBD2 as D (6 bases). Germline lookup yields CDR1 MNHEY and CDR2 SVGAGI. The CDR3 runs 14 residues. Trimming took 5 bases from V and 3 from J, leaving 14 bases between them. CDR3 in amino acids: CASSPSGTHYEQYF. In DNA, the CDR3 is TGTGCCAGCAGTCCTTCCGGGACTCACTACGAGCAGTACTTC.

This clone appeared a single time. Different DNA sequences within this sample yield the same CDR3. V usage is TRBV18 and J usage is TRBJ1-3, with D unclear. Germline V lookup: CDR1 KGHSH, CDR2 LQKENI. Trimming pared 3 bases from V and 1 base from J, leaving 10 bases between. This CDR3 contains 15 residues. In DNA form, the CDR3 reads TGTGCCAGCTCACCCCCCGGAGGATCTGGAAACACCATATATTTT. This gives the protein CASSPPGGSGNTIYF.

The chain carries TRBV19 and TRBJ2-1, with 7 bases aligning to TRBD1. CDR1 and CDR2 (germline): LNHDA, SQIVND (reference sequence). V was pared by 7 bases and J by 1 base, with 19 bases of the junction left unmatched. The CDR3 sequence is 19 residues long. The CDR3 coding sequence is TGTGCCAGTACTCTATTACAGGGGCGCTCCAAGGTATCCTACAATGAGCAGTTCTTC. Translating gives CASTLLQGRSKVSYNEQFF.

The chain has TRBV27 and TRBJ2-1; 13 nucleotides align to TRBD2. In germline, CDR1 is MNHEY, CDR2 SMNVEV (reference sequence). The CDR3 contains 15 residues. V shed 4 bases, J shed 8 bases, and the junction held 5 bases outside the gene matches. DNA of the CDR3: TGTGCCAGCAGTTCCCCCGGACTAGCGGGAGATGAGCAGTTCTTC. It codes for CASSSPGLAGDEQFF.

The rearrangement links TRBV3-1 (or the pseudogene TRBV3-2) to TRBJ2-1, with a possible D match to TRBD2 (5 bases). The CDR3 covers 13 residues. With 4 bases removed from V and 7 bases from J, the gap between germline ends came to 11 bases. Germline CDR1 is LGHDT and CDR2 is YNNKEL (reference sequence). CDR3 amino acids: CASSLNKRNEQFF. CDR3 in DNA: TGTGCCAGCAGCCTTAATAAGCGGAATGAGCAGTTCTTC.

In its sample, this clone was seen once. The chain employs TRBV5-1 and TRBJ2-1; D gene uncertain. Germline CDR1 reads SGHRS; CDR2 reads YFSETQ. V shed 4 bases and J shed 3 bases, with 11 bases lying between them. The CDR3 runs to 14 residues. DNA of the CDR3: TGCGCCAGCAGCACTGGAGCTAGCTACAATGAGCAGTTCTTC. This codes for CASSTGASYNEQFF.

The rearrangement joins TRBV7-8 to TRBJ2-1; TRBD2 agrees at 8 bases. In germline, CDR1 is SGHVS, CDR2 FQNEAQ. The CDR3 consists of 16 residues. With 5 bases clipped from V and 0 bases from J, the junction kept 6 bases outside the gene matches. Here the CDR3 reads CASSPTGGNSYNEQFF. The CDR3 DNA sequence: TGTGCCAGCAGCCCGACGGGAGGGAACTCCTACAATGAGCAGTTCTTC. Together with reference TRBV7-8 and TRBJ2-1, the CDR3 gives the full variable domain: GAGVSQSPRYKVAKRGQDVALRCDPISGHVSLFWYQQALGQGPEFLTYFQNEAQLDKSGLPSDRFFAERPEGSVSTLKIQRTQQEDSAVYLCASSPTGGNSYNEQFFGPGTRLTVL.

CDR3 DNA: TGTGCCTACGCCGACAGGGCGGCAGATACGCAGTATTTT. Protein product: CAYADRAADTQYF. The rearrangement joins TRBV28 to TRBJ2-3, with TRBD1 matching over 7 bases. The V gene's germline CDR1 is MDHEN and CDR2 SYDVKM. The CDR3 extends over 13 amino acids. Trimming removed 11 bases from V and 4 bases from J; junction bases left unmatched: 9.

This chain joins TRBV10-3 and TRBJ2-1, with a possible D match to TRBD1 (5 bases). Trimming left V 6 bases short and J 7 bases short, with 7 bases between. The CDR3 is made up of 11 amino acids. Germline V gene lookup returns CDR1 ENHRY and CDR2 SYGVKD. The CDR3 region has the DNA TGTGCCATCAGGGACATAAATGAGCAGTTCTTC. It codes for CAIRDINEQFF.

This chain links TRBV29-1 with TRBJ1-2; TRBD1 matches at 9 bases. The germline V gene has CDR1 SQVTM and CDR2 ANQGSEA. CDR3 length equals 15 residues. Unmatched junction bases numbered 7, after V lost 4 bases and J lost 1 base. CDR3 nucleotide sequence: TGCAGCGTTGGTGGGACAGGGTCATATAACTATGGCTACACCTTC. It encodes CSVGGTGSYNYGYTF. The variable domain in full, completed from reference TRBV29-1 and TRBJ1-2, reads SAVISQKPSRDICQRGTSLTIQCQVDSQVTMMFWYRQQPGQSLTLIATANQGSEATYESGFVIDKFPISRPNLTFSTLTVSNMSPEDSSIYLCSVGGTGSYNYGYTFGSGTRLTVV.

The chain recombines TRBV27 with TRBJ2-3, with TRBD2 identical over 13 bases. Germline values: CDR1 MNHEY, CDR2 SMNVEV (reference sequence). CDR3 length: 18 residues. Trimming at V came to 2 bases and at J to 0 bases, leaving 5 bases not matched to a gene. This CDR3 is CASSLIGLAGASTDTQYF. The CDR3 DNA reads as TGTGCCAGCAGTTTAATTGGACTAGCGGGAGCTAGCACAGATACGCAGTATTTT.

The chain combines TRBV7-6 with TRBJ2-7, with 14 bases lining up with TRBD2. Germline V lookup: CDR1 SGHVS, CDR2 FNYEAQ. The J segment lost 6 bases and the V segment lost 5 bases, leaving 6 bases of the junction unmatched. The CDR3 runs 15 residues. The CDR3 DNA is TGTGCCAGCAGCCTTCGACTAGCGGGAGGGGTCGAGCAGTACTTC. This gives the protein CASSLRLAGGVEQYF.

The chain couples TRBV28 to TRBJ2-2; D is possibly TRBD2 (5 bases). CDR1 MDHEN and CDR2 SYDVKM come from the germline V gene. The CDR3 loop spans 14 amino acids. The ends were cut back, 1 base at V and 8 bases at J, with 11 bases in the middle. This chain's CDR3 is CASSLFGLAGELFF. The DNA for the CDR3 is TGTGCCAGCAGTTTATTTGGGTTAGCGGGGGAGCTGTTTTTT. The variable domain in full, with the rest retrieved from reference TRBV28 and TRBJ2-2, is DVKVTQSSRYLVKRTGEKVFLECVQDMDHENMFWYRQDPGLGLRLIYFSYDVKMKEKGDIPEGYSVSREKKERFSLILESASTNQTSMYLCASSLFGLAGELFFGEGSRLTVL.